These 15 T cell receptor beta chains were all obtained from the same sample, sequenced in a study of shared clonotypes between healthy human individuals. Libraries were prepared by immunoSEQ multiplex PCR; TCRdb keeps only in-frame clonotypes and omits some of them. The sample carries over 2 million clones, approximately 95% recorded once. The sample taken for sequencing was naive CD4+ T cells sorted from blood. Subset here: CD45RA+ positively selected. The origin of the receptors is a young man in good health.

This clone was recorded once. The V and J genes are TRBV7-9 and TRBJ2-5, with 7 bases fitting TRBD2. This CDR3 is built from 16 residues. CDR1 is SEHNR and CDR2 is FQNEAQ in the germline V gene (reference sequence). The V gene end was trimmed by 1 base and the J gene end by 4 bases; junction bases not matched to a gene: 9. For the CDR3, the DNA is TGTGCCAGCAGCTTAGTGAGCGGGATCCTCCCAGAGACCCAGTACTTC. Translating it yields CASSLVSGILPETQYF.

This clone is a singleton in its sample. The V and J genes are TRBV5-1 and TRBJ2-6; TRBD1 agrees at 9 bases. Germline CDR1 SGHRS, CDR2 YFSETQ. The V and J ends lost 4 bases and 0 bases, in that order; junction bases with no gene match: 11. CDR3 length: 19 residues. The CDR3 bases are TGCGCCAGCAGCCCCTCTCCGGGACAGGGTAGCTCTGGGGCCAACGTCCTGACTTTC. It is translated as CASSPSPGQGSSGANVLTF.

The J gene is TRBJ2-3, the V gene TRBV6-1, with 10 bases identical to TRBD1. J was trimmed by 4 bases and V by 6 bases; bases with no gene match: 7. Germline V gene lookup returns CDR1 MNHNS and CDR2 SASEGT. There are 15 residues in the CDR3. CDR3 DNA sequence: TGTGCCAGCAGCACTCCGGGACAGGGGTCAGATACGCAGTATTTT. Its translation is CASSTPGQGSDTQYF.

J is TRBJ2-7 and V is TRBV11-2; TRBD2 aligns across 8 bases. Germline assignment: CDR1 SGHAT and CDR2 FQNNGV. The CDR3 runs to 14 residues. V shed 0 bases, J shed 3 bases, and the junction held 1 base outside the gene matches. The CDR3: CASSLDGGVYEQYF. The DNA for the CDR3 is TGTGCCAGCAGCTTAGACGGGGGGGTCTACGAGCAGTACTTC.

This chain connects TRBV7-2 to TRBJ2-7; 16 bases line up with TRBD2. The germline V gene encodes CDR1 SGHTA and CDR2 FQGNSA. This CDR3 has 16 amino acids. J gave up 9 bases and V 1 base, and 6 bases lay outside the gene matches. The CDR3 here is CASSLEPGLAGGRQYF. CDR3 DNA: TGTGCCAGCAGCTTAGAGCCGGGACTAGCGGGAGGGCGGCAGTACTTC.

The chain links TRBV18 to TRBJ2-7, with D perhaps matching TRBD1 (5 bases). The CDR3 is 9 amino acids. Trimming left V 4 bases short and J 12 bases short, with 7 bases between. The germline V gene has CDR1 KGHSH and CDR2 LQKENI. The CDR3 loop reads CASSRTSYF. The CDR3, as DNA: TGTGCCAGCTCACGGACATCGTACTTC.

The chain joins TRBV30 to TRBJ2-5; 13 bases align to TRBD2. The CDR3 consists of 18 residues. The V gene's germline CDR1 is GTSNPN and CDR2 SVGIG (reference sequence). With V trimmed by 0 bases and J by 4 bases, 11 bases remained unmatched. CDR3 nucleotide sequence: TGTGCCTGGAGTGTACGTCGGACTAGCGGGAGAGGGGTAGAGACCCAGTACTTC. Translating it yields CAWSVRRTSGRGVETQYF.

The CDR3 sequence is CSVGTSGSTDTQYF. The CDR3, as DNA: TGCAGCGTTGGGACTAGCGGGAGCACAGATACGCAGTATTTT. The chain combines TRBV29-1 with TRBJ2-3, with TRBD2 matching over 11 bases. CDR3 length: 14 amino acids. After removal of 4 bases from V and 0 bases from J, the junction contained 0 bases not matched to a gene. The V gene's germline CDR1 is SQVTM and CDR2 ANQGSEA.

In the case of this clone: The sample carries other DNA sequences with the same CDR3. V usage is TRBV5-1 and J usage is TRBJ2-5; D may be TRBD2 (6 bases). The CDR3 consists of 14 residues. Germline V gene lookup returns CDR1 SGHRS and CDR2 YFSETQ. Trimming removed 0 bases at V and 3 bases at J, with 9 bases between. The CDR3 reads CASSLGLVKETQYF. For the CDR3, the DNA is TGCGCCAGCAGCTTGGGACTAGTCAAAGAGACCCAGTACTTC.

The CDR3 loop is CASGTGLWQPQHF. CDR3 coding DNA: TGTGCCAGCGGTACAGGGTTGTGGCAGCCCCAGCATTTT. The V and J genes are TRBV6-5 and TRBJ1-5, with D tentatively TRBD1 (6 bases). The V gene lost 8 bases and the J gene lost 7 bases, with 15 bases spanning the gap. The V gene's germline CDR1 is MNHEY and CDR2 SVGAGI. The CDR3 is 13 amino acids.

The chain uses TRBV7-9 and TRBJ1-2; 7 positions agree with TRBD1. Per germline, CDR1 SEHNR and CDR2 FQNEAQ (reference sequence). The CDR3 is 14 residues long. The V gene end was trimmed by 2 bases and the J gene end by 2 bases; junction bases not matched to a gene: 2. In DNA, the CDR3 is TGTGCCAGCAGCTTAATGGACAGGAACTATGGCTACACCTTC. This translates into CASSLMDRNYGYTF.

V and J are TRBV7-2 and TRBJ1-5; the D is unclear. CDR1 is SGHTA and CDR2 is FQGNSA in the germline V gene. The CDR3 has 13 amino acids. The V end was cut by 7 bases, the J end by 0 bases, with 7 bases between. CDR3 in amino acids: CASNDYSNQPQHF. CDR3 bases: TGTGCCAGCAACGACTATAGCAATCAGCCCCAGCATTTT.

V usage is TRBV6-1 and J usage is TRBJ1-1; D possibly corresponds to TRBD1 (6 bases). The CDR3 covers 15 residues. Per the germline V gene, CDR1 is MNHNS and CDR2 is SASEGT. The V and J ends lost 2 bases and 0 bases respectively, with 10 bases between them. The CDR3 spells CASSEQTGLNTEAFF. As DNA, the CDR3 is TGTGCCAGCAGTGAACAGACAGGACTGAACACTGAAGCTTTCTTT.

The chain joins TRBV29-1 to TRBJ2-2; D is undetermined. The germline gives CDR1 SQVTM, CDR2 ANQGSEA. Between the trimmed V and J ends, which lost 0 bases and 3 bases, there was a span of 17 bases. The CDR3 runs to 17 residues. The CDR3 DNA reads TGCAGCGTTGAAGATCTTTCGGAGAAAATTTACACCGGGGAGCTGTTTTTT. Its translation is CSVEDLSEKIYTGELFF.

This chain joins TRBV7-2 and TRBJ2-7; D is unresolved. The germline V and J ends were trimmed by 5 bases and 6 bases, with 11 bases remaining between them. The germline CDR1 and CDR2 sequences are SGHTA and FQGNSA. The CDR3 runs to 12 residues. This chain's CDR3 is CASSPRSSEQYF. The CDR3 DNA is TGTGCCAGCAGCCCCCGTTCAAGCGAGCAGTACTTC.